Shown below are 19 T cell receptor beta chains from a single sample sequenced in a study of T cells in Graves' hyperthyroidism and ophthalmopathy (dated by TCRdb to between 2017 and 2020). Library generation was performed with multiplex PCR. The data were produced on an Illumina HiSeq 2000. The TCR beta CDR3 regions were amplified from the RNA transcripts. A first-round RT-PCR of the TCR CDR3 used the HTBI primer set with the Qiagen OneStep RT-PCR kit. TCRdb itself trimmed the public reads at Q25 with fastp, ran MiXCR and retained productive beta chains. Duplicate CDR3 protein sequences are folded into a single record with the most common DNA and genes. The sample table records 700,000 or so distinct CDR3 sequences; roughly 17% of these occur just once. 8.4% of the sample comes from the top ten. The sequenced sample was blood. The receptor set was obtained from a man in his late teens or twenties with Graves' hyperthyroidism.

This clonotype was seen a handful of times. V is TRBV5-1 and J is TRBJ1-1, with D perhaps TRBD1 (5 bases). CDR1 SGHRS and CDR2 YFSETQ come from the germline V gene. Deletions cut 4 bases from V and 4 bases from J, with 17 bases between. The CDR3 consists of 15 residues. The CDR3 loop reads CASSASPRDGTEAFF. CDR3 sequence (DNA): TGCGCCAGCAGCGCCTCGCCAAGGGACGGCACTGAAGCTTTCTTT. Full variable domain (missing parts from reference TRBV5-1 and TRBJ1-1): KAGVTQTPRYLIKTRGQQVTLSCSPISGHRSVSWYQQTPGQGLQFLFEYFSETQRNKGNFPGRFSGRQFSNSRSEMNVSTLELGDSALYLCASSASPRDGTEAFFGQGTRLTVV.

The chain uses TRBV6-1 and TRBJ1-3; perhaps TRBD1 as D (6 bases). CDR1 MNHNS and CDR2 SASEGT come from the germline V gene. The V and J ends lost 5 bases and 4 bases respectively, with 12 bases between them. The CDR3 totals 14 residues. CDR3 residues: CASSFGQLGNTIYF. In DNA form, the CDR3 reads TGTGCCAGCAGTTTCGGACAGTTAGGAAACACCATATATTTT.

The chain recombines TRBV4-1 with TRBJ2-7, with no clear D. V lost 1 base to trimming and J lost 2 bases, with 12 bases between them. Germline V gives CDR1 MGHRA, CDR2 YSYEKL. The CDR3 is 15 residues long. The CDR3 DNA reads as TGCGCCAGCAGCCAAGGGTCAGGCCCCGCCTACGAGCAGTACTTC. Translated: CASSQGSGPAYEQYF.

This clonotype was counted many times. The chain joins TRBV6-1 to TRBJ2-7, with a weak D call TRBD1 (6 bases). Germline V lookup: CDR1 MNHNS, CDR2 SASEGT. V shed 5 bases and J shed 5 bases, with 13 bases lying between them. The CDR3 length is 13 residues. CDR3 sequence (DNA): TGTGCCAGCAGTTTAACAGGGTTCCACGAGCAGTACTTC. It translates to CASSLTGFHEQYF.

J is TRBJ2-1 and V is TRBV7-9; D not resolved. V was trimmed by 2 bases and J by 13 bases, leaving 12 bases between them. This CDR3 region has 12 residues. CDR1 and CDR2 (germline): SEHNR, FQNEAQ (reference sequence). As DNA, the CDR3 is TGTGCCAGCAGCTTATCGTTAGTCGACCAGTTCTTC. It yields the protein CASSLSLVDQFF.

V usage is TRBV7-2 and J usage is TRBJ2-7, with a tentative D call TRBD1 (7 bases). Trimming pared 5 bases from V and 3 bases from J, leaving 17 bases between. CDR1 and CDR2 from the germline V gene are SGHTA and FQGNSA. The CDR3 sequence is 15 residues long. The DNA for the CDR3 is TGTGCCAGCAGCATTAGAGGGGGCGGGGACTACGAGCAGTACTTC. Protein: CASSIRGGGDYEQYF.

The chain has TRBV7-9 and TRBJ2-5; the D is unclear. Germline CDR1 and CDR2: SEHNR and FQNEAQ (reference sequence). Trimming shortened V by 6 bases and J by 7 bases, and 12 bases separated the two germline ends. The CDR3 spans 12 residues. DNA of the CDR3: TGTGCCAGCAGTACCGACATTGGGACCCAGTACTTC. Translated, it gives CASSTDIGTQYF. Using reference TRBV7-9 and TRBJ2-5 for the parts outside the CDR3, the full variable domain is DTGVSQNPRHKITKRGQNVTFRCDPISEHNRLYWYRQTLGQGPEFLTYFQNEAQLEKSRLLSDRFSAERPKGSFSTLEIQRTEQGDSAMYLCASSTDIGTQYFGPGTRLLVL.

In this sample, this clonotype turned up once. The chain links TRBV2 to TRBJ1-1, with D hard to call. Germline lookup yields CDR1 SNHLY and CDR2 FYNNEI. The CDR3 has 13 amino acids. Trimming left V 6 bases short and J 1 base short, with 9 bases between. CDR3 sequence reads: CASRVTPNTEAFF. The CDR3 DNA is TGTGCCAGCAGGGTAACTCCGAACACTGAAGCTTTCTTT.

The J gene is TRBJ1-5, the V gene TRBV29-1; tentatively, D is TRBD1 (6 bases). The CDR3 runs 12 residues. CDR1 and CDR2 (germline): SQVTM, ANQGSEA. V lost 2 bases to trimming and J lost 9 bases, with 11 bases between them. As DNA, the CDR3 is TGCAGCGTTGAACAGGGGTCGGGGCCCCAGCATTTT. Translation gives CSVEQGSGPQHF.

The CDR3 DNA sequence: TGTGCCAGCAGCTACCCGACTAGCGCCCCTGCATCCGGGGAGCTGTTTTTT. It translates to CASSYPTSAPASGELFF. The gene calls are TRBV7-9 and TRBJ2-2; 8 nucleotides line up with TRBD2. CDR1 and CDR2 from the germline V gene are SEHNR and FQNEAQ (reference sequence). The CDR3 totals 17 residues. Losses at the gene ends were 4 bases for V and 6 bases for J; bases not matched to a gene: 13.

This clonotype was seen a few times. V gene TRBV4-1 combines with J gene TRBJ2-7; D tentatively reads TRBD1 or TRBD2 (5 bases each). The V gene's germline CDR1 is MGHRA and CDR2 YSYEKL. Trimming pared 6 bases from V and 5 bases from J, leaving 20 bases between. The CDR3 runs 15 residues. Written as DNA, the CDR3 is TGCGCCAGCAGACCAGTCGGGATCTTACAGGACGAGCAGTACTTC. It encodes CASRPVGILQDEQYF.

The chain links TRBV6-1 to TRBJ2-1, with 7 bases fitting TRBD1. Unmatched junction bases numbered 13, after V lost 6 bases and J lost 8 bases. The CDR3 loop spans 15 amino acids. In germline, CDR1 is MNHNS, CDR2 SASEGT. CDR3 in amino acids: CASSRDRAGFDEQFF. Written as DNA, the CDR3 is TGTGCCAGCAGCCGCGACAGGGCGGGTTTTGATGAGCAGTTCTTC.

As for this clonotype: A read error is possible here, since a much larger clone lies one base away. The chain has TRBV6-5 and TRBJ2-5, with 8 nucleotides matching TRBD2. V trimming: 5 bases; J trimming: 5 bases; junction bases outside the gene matches: 13. CDR1 is MNHEY, CDR2 SVGAGI, per germline. CDR3 length: 16 residues. CDR3 region: CASSHPGGPGWETQYF. Written as DNA, the CDR3 is TGTGCCAGCAGTCACCCGGGAGGGCCAGGATGGGAGACCCAGTACTTC.

This clonotype was counted at least ten times. V gene TRBV18 combines with J gene TRBJ2-1; the match to TRBD2 covers 9 bases. The junction had 7 bases not matched to a gene; V was cut back by 0 bases and J by 10 bases. Looked up from germline, CDR1 is KGHSH and CDR2 is LQKENI. This CDR3 is 15 amino acids long. The CDR3 region has the DNA TGTGCCAGCTCACCACCGCGGGAGGGCCTAGGAGAGCAGTTCTTC. Translation gives CASSPPREGLGEQFF.

The V call is TRBV7-9, the J call TRBJ2-5, with D uncertain. Germline CDR1 reads SEHNR; CDR2 reads FQNEAQ (reference sequence). The CDR3 contains 15 residues. The germline V and J ends were trimmed by 5 bases and 3 bases, with 16 bases remaining between them. In nucleotides, the CDR3 is TGTGCCAGCAGCACGCCCCCTTTTCGGAAAGAGACCCAGTACTTC. Residues: CASSTPPFRKETQYF.

V usage is TRBV30 and J usage is TRBJ1-2; no firm D call. With 4 bases removed from V and 2 bases from J, the gap between germline ends came to 14 bases. This CDR3 has 14 residues. Germline V gene data show CDR1 as GTSNPN and CDR2 as SVGIG (reference sequence). The CDR3 is CAWTTTGWNYGYTF. The CDR3 DNA reads TGTGCCTGGACCACCACTGGTTGGAACTATGGCTACACCTTC.

This clonotype was seen a few times. The chain joins TRBV19 to TRBJ2-7; 12 nucleotides match TRBD2. CDR3 length equals 16 residues. CDR1 and CDR2 (germline): LNHDA, SQIVND (reference sequence). V lost 7 bases and J lost 5; bases outside the gene matches: 12. The CDR3 DNA is TGTGCCAGTAAGAGGGCTAGCGGGAGGGCCTCTGACGAGCAGTACTTC. Its translation: CASKRASGRASDEQYF.

This clonotype turned up a few times. The chain combines TRBV20-1 with TRBJ1-1; D ambiguous. The germline gives CDR1 DFQATT, CDR2 SNEGSKA (reference sequence). V lost 6 bases to trimming and J lost 5 bases, with 16 bases between them. CDR3 length: 13 amino acids. CDR3 in DNA: TGCAGTGCAAAGGGAGGAGGAGGTACTGAAGCTTTCTTT. This gives the protein CSAKGGGGTEAFF.

There are a few counts of this clonotype. V usage is TRBV20-1 and J usage is TRBJ2-3; weak D call: TRBD2 (5 bases). CDR1 is DFQATT, CDR2 SNEGSKA, per germline (reference sequence). This CDR3 comprises 14 residues. V shed 6 bases and J shed 4 bases, with 17 bases lying between them. CDR3 DNA sequence: TGCAGTGCAAGGTTGCTCGGGATCGCAGATACGCAGTATTTT. This encodes CSARLLGIADTQYF.